The 9 T cell receptor beta chains below come from one sample, sequenced in a study of blood T cell repertoires in COVID-19. Here immunoSEQ multiplex PCR was the method, and the copy in TCRdb shows in-frame clones only, minus some. Here the sample spans hundreds of thousands of clones, roughly nine tenths being singletons. Material for sequencing was PBMCs or T cells enriched from blood (not recorded which). These receptors were taken from a man in his sixties who had recovered from COVID-19.

The V gene is TRBV9, the J gene TRBJ2-3; 10 bases fit TRBD2. The CDR3 has 15 residues. The germline gives CDR1 SGDLS, CDR2 YYNGEE. With 6 bases clipped from V and 3 bases from J, the junction kept 7 bases outside the gene matches. The CDR3 sequence is CASTLAGVGTDTQYF. The DNA of the CDR3 is TGTGCCAGCACCCTAGCGGGAGTGGGTACAGATACGCAGTATTTT.

The chain is built from TRBV5-1 and TRBJ1-1, with a weak D call TRBD1 (6 bases). Trimming removed 1 base from V and 6 bases from J, with 13 bases in between. Germline values: CDR1 SGHRS, CDR2 YFSETQ. The CDR3 totals 14 residues. CDR3: CASSLSTGRSEAFF. CDR3 bases: TGCGCCAGCAGCTTGAGTACAGGGCGATCTGAAGCTTTCTTT.

The V and J genes are TRBV7-9 and TRBJ1-3; TRBD1 is a possible D gene (5 bases). The V gene's germline CDR1 is SEHNR and CDR2 FQNEAQ (reference sequence). The CDR3 is 15 residues long. V lost 1 base, J lost 0 bases, and 7 bases lay in between. The chain's CDR3 is CASSLGQPSGNTIYF. Written as DNA, the CDR3 is TGTGCCAGCAGCTTAGGACAGCCCTCTGGAAACACCATATATTTT.

The chain employs TRBV9 and TRBJ1-1, with 8 bases identical to TRBD1. The CDR3 is 16 amino acids. V gave up 3 bases and J gave up 1 base; unmatched junction bases: 8. In germline, CDR1 is SGDLS, CDR2 YYNGEE. In DNA, the CDR3 is TGTGCCAGCAGCGCAATAACCGGGACAGGGAACACTGAAGCTTTCTTT. Its protein is CASSAITGTGNTEAFF.

This chain's CDR3 is CASTPGQITDTQYF. CDR3 DNA: TGTGCCAGTACGCCGGGACAGATCACAGATACGCAGTATTTT. The genes are TRBV19 and TRBJ2-3; TRBD1 agrees at 7 bases. The CDR3 loop spans 14 amino acids. With 7 bases clipped from V and 2 bases from J, the junction kept 6 bases outside the gene matches. Germline V CDR1 and CDR2: LNHDA, SQIVND (reference sequence).

This clone has a handful of counts. The CDR3 spells CASSQVGTGVGGYTF. The CDR3, as DNA: TGCGCCAGCAGCCAAGTTGGGACGGGGGTTGGTGGCTACACCTTC. The rearrangement links TRBV4-1 to TRBJ1-2; D is possibly TRBD1 (5 bases). Germline CDR1 MGHRA, CDR2 YSYEKL. Trimming shortened V by 1 base and J by 7 bases, and 16 bases separated the two germline ends. The length of the CDR3 is 15 residues.

In nucleotides, the CDR3 is TGTGCCAGCAGTACCCAACAGGGGAACACTGAAGCTTTCTTT. Translating it yields CASSTQQGNTEAFF. The gene calls are TRBV2 and TRBJ1-1; a weak D match, TRBD1 (6 bases). The V end lost 5 bases, the J end lost 1 base, and 11 bases lay between the germline ends. Germline CDR1 reads SNHLY; CDR2 reads FYNNEI. The CDR3 is made up of 14 amino acids.

The J gene is TRBJ2-1, the V gene TRBV11-3, with 11 bases aligning to TRBD1. This CDR3 is built from 16 residues. Germline CDR1 SGHNT, CDR2 YENEEA. J gave up 4 bases and V 4 bases, and 6 bases lay outside the gene matches. CDR3 DNA: TGTGCCAGCAGCTCATATGGACAGGGGGCGTACAATGAGCAGTTCTTC. It yields the protein CASSSYGQGAYNEQFF.

This clone was seen a handful of times. Other nucleotide sequences in the sample specify the same CDR3. The V gene is TRBV7-3, the J gene TRBJ2-2; D possibly corresponds to TRBD1 (6 bases). Germline values: CDR1 SGHTA, CDR2 FQGTGA. This CDR3 spans 14 amino acids. With 4 bases removed from V and 1 base from J, the gap between germline ends came to 7 bases. CDR3 nucleotide sequence: TGTGCCAGCAGCTCACAGGGGAACACCGGGGAGCTGTTTTTT. Its protein is CASSSQGNTGELFF.